This T cell receptor beta chain was sequenced during a study of T cell responses to AZD1222 COVID-19 vaccine. Measured with immunoSEQ multiplex PCR; TCRdb has only the in-frame clones, and not every one. This sample has 150,000 or so clones; 90% occur once, and the top ten carry about 6%. Concerning this clone itself: Antigen: not known.

This CDR3 spans 14 amino acids. V was cut by 5 bases and J by 1 base, with 9 bases left in between. Germline-derived CDR1 and CDR2 are MDHEN and SYDVKM. Study-level points and caveats: The donor cohort was predominantly white British with a female majority, and clonal diversity may have been underestimated.

The rearrangement uses TRBV28 and TRBJ1-5; a weak D match, TRBD1 (5 bases). The sequencing here drew on peripheral blood, taken 28 days after the second AZD1222 dose. The TCR sequence derives from an adult who received the AZD1222 COVID-19 vaccine. This CDR3 is CASSAGGSNQPQHF. CDR3 coding DNA: TGTGCCAGCAGTGCCGGGGGAAGCAATCAGCCCCAGCATTTT.